Sequencing of this T cell receptor beta chain was carried out in a study of blood T cell repertoires in COVID-19. Germline CDR1 and CDR2: MGHDK and SYGVNS. Trimming shortened V by 8 bases and J by 4 bases, and 21 bases separated the two germline ends. The CDR3 has 16 residues. Method: immunoSEQ multiplex PCR; TCRdb's copy keeps in-frame clones and lacks some. The sample records over 55,000 clones, about nine tenths being singletons. The V and J genes are TRBV25-1 and TRBJ1-3, with a weak D call TRBD1 (6 bases). Material: peripheral blood. This sequence was found in a man in his fifties with active COVID-19. As DNA, the CDR3 is TGTGCCAGCCCCGGGACATACTTCACGGGAGGAAACACCATATATTTT. Translation gives CASPGTYFTGGNTIYF.